These T cell receptor beta chains were read from a single sample in a study of glioma-infiltrating T cells. TCRdb reanalysed the multiplex PCR reads using MiXCR and keeps one entry per CDR3 protein. The repertoire consists of more than 100,000 distinct CDR3 sequences, with approximately 28% occurring once and the leading ten covering approximately 46%. Sequencing was done on a sample of glioma tissue, nonneoplastic brain tissue, or PBMCs (not recorded which). The receptors stem from a human donor with low-grade glioma or glioblastoma, undergoing nonglioma brain surgery, or in good health (not recorded which). CDR3s include the opening cysteine and the closing phenylalanine or tryptophan. The order of the fields is D gene, clone size, J gene, V gene, CDR3 DNA, CDR3 protein. The D gene is left open where the match is weak. Clone size appears in some rows only: once, few, many, or a class for an expanded clone.

>TRBD2|.|TRBJ2-7|TRBV11-2
TGTGCCAGCAGCTTAAAGTTAGCGGGGGGCTACGAGCAGTACTTC
CASSLKLAGGYEQYF
>.|.|TRBJ1-5|TRBV5-4
TGTGCCAGGAGCTTCGGACAGCACAATCAGCCCCAGCATTTT
CARSFGQHNQPQHF
>TRBD1|few|TRBJ2-1|TRBV12-3/TRBV12-4
TGTGCCAGCAGCCCAAACCTTGGGACAGGCTCCTACAATGAGCAGTTCTTC
CASSPNLGTGSYNEQFF
>.|.|TRBJ1-6|TRBV2
TGTGCCAGCAGTGAGAGCCGACGTAATTCACCCCTCCACTTT
CASSESRRNSPLHF
>.|many|TRBJ2-5|TRBV7-9
TGTGCCAGCAGTCTAGAGGAAGAGACCCAGTACTTC
CASSLEEETQYF
>TRBD2|.|TRBJ2-2|TRBV7-2
TGTGCCAGCAGCTTGTACGGCGGACTAGCGGGATATACCGGGGAGCTGTTTTTT
CASSLYGGLAGYTGELFF
>.|.|TRBJ1-1|TRBV5-4
TGTGCCAGCAGCCAACCGGGACCGAACACTGAAGCTTTCTTT
CASSQPGPNTEAFF
>.|many|TRBJ1-1|TRBV20-1
TGCAGTGCTAGAGATGCGAAGGGGAACACTGAAGCTTTCTTT
CSARDAKGNTEAFF
>.|.|TRBJ1-5|TRBV12-3/TRBV12-4
TGTGCCAGCAGGCCCACTGGGGCCTCCAATCAGCCCCAGCATTTT
CASRPTGASNQPQHF
>.|.|TRBJ2-7|TRBV6-1
TGTGCCAGCAGTGAAGCGCTAAGGGGCTCCTACGAGCAGTACTTC
CASSEALRGSYEQYF
>.|few|TRBJ1-1|TRBV7-2
TGTGCCAGCAGCCCGGGGACGTCGAACACTGAAGCTTTCTTT
CASSPGTSNTEAFF
>TRBD2|.|TRBJ2-5|TRBV12-3/TRBV12-4
TGTGCCAGCAGTTTAGCGGGATTACTAGCGGGGCGAGGGTACTTC
CASSLAGLLAGRGYF
>TRBD1|many|TRBJ1-5|TRBV6-2/TRBV6-3
TGTGCCAGCAGTTATGTATTACAGGGGAGGCAGCCCCAGCATTTT
CASSYVLQGRQPQHF
>TRBD1|.|TRBJ1-5|TRBV30
TGTGCCTGGAGCGCCCGTCTCGGGACAGATAGCAATCAGCCCCAGCATTTT
CAWSARLGTDSNQPQHF
>TRBD1|.|TRBJ2-7|TRBV30
TGTGCCTGGACCTACGACAGGGGCGGGCAGTACTTC
CAWTYDRGGQYF
>.|many|TRBJ1-5|TRBV27
TGTGCCAGCAGTTTAGGATTCCCCTCTAGCAATCAGCCCCAGCATTTT
CASSLGFPSSNQPQHF
>.|many|TRBJ2-1|TRBV6-1
TGTGCCAGCAGTAAGCAGGGTATCATGGATGAGCAGTTCTTC
CASSKQGIMDEQFF
>.|few|TRBJ1-2|TRBV3-1
TGTGCCAGCAGCCAAGGGCGAGGGGAATTCTATGGCTACACCTTC
CASSQGRGEFYGYTF
>TRBD1|many|TRBJ2-3|TRBV5-1
TGCGCCAGCAGCTTGGGACAGGGGTTGGATACGCAGTATTTT
CASSLGQGLDTQYF
>.|few|TRBJ2-2|TRBV7-8
TGTGCCAGCAGCTCTTACAAGGGTCGGGGCACCGGGGAGCTGTTTTTT
CASSSYKGRGTGELFF
>.|.|TRBJ1-2|TRBV28
TGTGCCAGCACCATTGAAGGACGGGGTGGCTACACCTTC
CASTIEGRGGYTF
>TRBD2|.|TRBJ2-3|TRBV3-1
TGTGCCAGCAGCCCCGTAGGAGCGGGGGACACAGATACGCGGTATTTT
CASSPVGAGDTDTRYF
>TRBD1|many|TRBJ2-7|TRBV29-1
TGCAGCGTTGTGAGGACAGGATCCTACGAGCAGTACTTC
CSVVRTGSYEQYF
>.|.|TRBJ2-1|TRBV7-9
TGTGCCAGCAGCCTCAGCCCTGGCGCGGGCTCACACAATGAGCAGTTCTTC
CASSLSPGAGSHNEQFF
>.|many|TRBJ2-7|TRBV20-1
TGCAGTGCTGCCCGGGACACCGCGTACGAGCAGTACTTC
CSAARDTAYEQYF
>TRBD1|many|TRBJ1-2|TRBV20-1
TGCAGTGCACCGGGACAGGGGGCAAGTGGCTACACCTTC
CSAPGQGASGYTF
>.|many|TRBJ1-5|TRBV2
TGTGCCAGCAGCAATCGACAGGTCCGCAATCAGCCCCAGCATTTT
CASSNRQVRNQPQHF
>.|.|TRBJ1-2|TRBV29-1
TGCAGCGTCTGGGGAAATGGTGGCTACACCTTC
CSVWGNGGYTF
>.|.|TRBJ2-3|TRBV15
TGTGCCACCAGCAGGACTCACAAAGATACGCAGTATTTT
CATSRTHKDTQYF
>.|many|TRBJ2-2|TRBV3-1
TGTGCCAGCAGCCCTTGGAGGGGAACCGGGGAGCTGTTTTTT
CASSPWRGTGELFF
>.|many|TRBJ2-7|TRBV7-9
TGTGCCAGCAGCTCCCCGAGGCTCTACGAGCAGTACTTC
CASSSPRLYEQYF
>.|.|TRBJ2-7|TRBV28
TGTGCCAGCAGTCGAGGACCGAGCTACGAGCAGTACTTC
CASSRGPSYEQYF
>.|many|TRBJ2-5|TRBV28
TGTGCCAGCCAGGGGCCTCCTTCGTCAGAGACCCAGTACTTC
CASQGPPSSETQYF
>TRBD1|few|TRBJ2-2|TRBV7-3
TGTGCCAGCAGCTCCGGGGGACAGGGGACCACCGGGGAGCTGTTTTTT
CASSSGGQGTTGELFF
>.|few|TRBJ2-5|TRBV2
TGTGCCAGCAGCGCCCGACAGACGGAGACCCAGTACTTC
CASSARQTETQYF
>.|few|TRBJ2-4|TRBV6-1
TGTGCCAGCAGTTATGAGGTCCTAGCCAAAAACATTCAGTACTTC
CASSYEVLAKNIQYF
>.|.|TRBJ2-3|TRBV4-2
TGTGCCAGCAGCCAAGGAGGTTCGGATACGCAGTGTTTT
CASSQGGSDTQCF
>.|.|TRBJ1-1|TRBV6-4
TGTGCCAGCAGTGACTCGATATGCGGGGTGAGGATCCCAAAAGGGAACACTGAAGCTTTCTTT
CASSDSICGVRIPKGNTEAFF
>.|many|TRBJ1-5|TRBV28
TGTGCCAGCACCTTAACTAGTGGGGGTCAGGCGTCCCAGCATTTT
CASTLTSGGQASQHF
>TRBD1|many|TRBJ1-5|TRBV6-6
TGTGCCAGCAGTTACATTGGCCAGGGGGGAAGCAATCAGCCCCAGCATTTT
CASSYIGQGGSNQPQHF
>TRBD2|few|TRBJ2-1|TRBV6-2/TRBV6-3
TGTGCCAGCAGTTACCCCGGGACTAGGAATGAGCAGTTCTTC
CASSYPGTRNEQFF
>TRBD1|few|TRBJ2-7|TRBV4-1
TGCGCCAGCAGCCCAAACTCCGGGACAGGGGGGGTCTACGAGCAGTACTTC
CASSPNSGTGGVYEQYF
>.|many|TRBJ2-3|TRBV27
TGTGCCAGCAGTCCCCAGGGAATTAGCACAGATACGCAGTATTTT
CASSPQGISTDTQYF
>.|few|TRBJ2-1|TRBV3-1
TGTGCCAGCAGCCAGGACCCAGCAAGAGAGCAGTTCTTC
CASSQDPAREQFF
>TRBD1|many|TRBJ2-1|TRBV7-9
TGTGCCAGCAACTCGGACAGGATTTACAATGAGCAGTTCTTC
CASNSDRIYNEQFF
>.|.|TRBJ2-1|TRBV12-3/TRBV12-4
TGTGCCAGCACCCCTCGAGGAGGAACAGAGCAGTTCTTC
CASTPRGGTEQFF
>.|.|TRBJ2-7|TRBV6-2/TRBV6-3
TGTGCCAGCAGTTACGAATACGAGCAGTACTTC
CASSYEYEQYF
>.|many|TRBJ2-7|TRBV5-1
TGCGCCAGCAGCTTGGGGCAGGATGGCGAGCAGTACTTC
CASSLGQDGEQYF